These 11 T cell receptor beta chains came from one sample sequenced in a study of T cell responses to AZD1222 COVID-19 vaccine. This table comes from immunoSEQ multiplex PCR, and its TCRdb copy is limited to in-frame clones, with some not included. In the table there are about 120,000 clones, nearly 90% of which are singletons. The sample was peripheral blood, taken on day 0 of AZD1222 vaccination. These receptors came from an adult in good health.

This clone has just one count. The rearrangement links TRBV6-1 to TRBJ1-3, with a possible D match to TRBD1 (5 bases). V lost 2 bases and J lost 4, with 18 bases in between. Germline-derived CDR1 and CDR2 are MNHNS and SASEGT. The CDR3 totals 17 residues. CDR3 protein: CASSENRLGPGGNTIYF. The CDR3 nucleotides are TGTGCCAGCAGTGAAAATCGGCTGGGACCGGGAGGAAACACCATATATTTT.

This chain uses TRBV5-4 with TRBJ1-1; D is unclear. V lost 0 bases and J 3 bases, leaving 9 bases between the germline ends. CDR1 SGHNT and CDR2 YYREEE come from the germline V gene (reference sequence). The CDR3 extends over 14 amino acids. CDR3 bases: TGTGCCAGCAGCTTGGCCTTCGGGGACACTGAAGCTTTCTTT. Protein product: CASSLAFGDTEAFF. Drawing the rest from reference TRBV5-4 and TRBJ1-1, the complete variable domain is ETGVTQSPTHLIKTRGQQVTLRCSSQSGHNTVSWYQQALGQGPQFIFQYYREEENGRGNFPPRFSGLQFPNYSSELNVNALELDDSALYLCASSLAFGDTEAFFGQGTRLTVV.

The V and J genes are TRBV6-4 and TRBJ1-1; possible D gene TRBD1, 6 bases. The germline CDR1 and CDR2 sequences are MRHNA and SNTAGT. The V gene lost 8 bases and the J gene lost 1 base, with 11 bases spanning the gap. The CDR3 extends over 13 amino acids. CDR3: CASQKTGNTEAFF. Here the CDR3 DNA reads TGTGCCAGCCAGAAGACAGGGAACACTGAAGCTTTCTTT.

There are a few counts of this clone. The chain recombines TRBV28 with TRBJ1-1; the D gene is possibly TRBD1 (5 bases). The CDR3 extends over 13 amino acids. Germline CDR1 and CDR2: MDHEN and SYDVKM. V lost 4 bases and J lost 5, with 11 bases in between. The CDR3 protein is CASSSGGETEAFF. Here the CDR3 DNA reads TGTGCCAGCAGTTCGGGGGGGGAAACTGAAGCTTTCTTT.

The CDR3, as DNA: TGCGCCAGCAGCCAAGAAAGGTGGGCCGGGACAGGTAAACTCTCTGGGGCCAACGTCCTGACTTTC. This translates into CASSQERWAGTGKLSGANVLTF. The rearrangement links TRBV4-1 to TRBJ2-6; 8 bases match TRBD1. From germline, CDR1 is MGHRA and CDR2 YSYEKL. The CDR3 sequence is 22 residues long. Trimming took 0 bases from V and 0 from J; bases not matched to a gene: 16.

A single count supports this clone. The chain links TRBV2 to TRBJ2-7, with D unclear. CDR1 and CDR2 (germline): SNHLY, FYNNEI. The ends were cut back, 7 bases at V and 0 bases at J, with 13 bases in the middle. This CDR3 region has 14 residues. The CDR3 bases are TGTGCCAGCACCAGTGATTGGGGCTCCTACGAGCAGTACTTC. Residues: CASTSDWGSYEQYF. Using reference TRBV2 and TRBJ2-7 for the parts outside the CDR3, the full variable domain is EPEVTQTPSHQVTQMGQEVILRCVPISNHLYFYWYRQILGQKVEFLVSFYNNEISEKSEIFDDQFSVERPDGSNFTLKIRSTKLEDSAMYFCASTSDWGSYEQYFGPGTRLTVT.

V usage is TRBV6-1 and J usage is TRBJ2-1, with D possibly being TRBD1 or TRBD2 (5 bases each). The CDR3 has 14 residues. V was trimmed by 3 bases and J by 9 bases, leaving 15 bases between them. Germline lookup yields CDR1 MNHNS and CDR2 SASEGT. The CDR3 DNA follows: TGTGCCAGCAGTGAGGCGGGCAGGGACGTTGAGCAGTTCTTC. Residues: CASSEAGRDVEQFF.

The chain couples TRBV7-2 to TRBJ2-3; D is ambiguous. CDR1 and CDR2 (germline): SGHTA, FQGNSA. Deletions cut 5 bases from V and 2 bases from J, with 8 bases between. CDR3 length equals 13 residues. CDR3 region: CASSPGPTDTQYF. For the CDR3, the DNA is TGTGCCAGCAGCCCTGGGCCCACAGATACGCAGTATTTT.

This clone was picked up many times. This chain links TRBV5-4 with TRBJ2-6, with D possibly matching TRBD2 (6 bases). Germline V gene sequence: CDR1 SGHNT, CDR2 YYREEE (reference sequence). V was trimmed by 10 bases and J by 2 bases, leaving 19 bases between them. CDR3 size: 16 residues. The CDR3 protein is CAPGGALGPGANVLTF. DNA for the CDR3: TGTGCCCCTGGCGGGGCTTTGGGCCCTGGGGCCAACGTCCTGACTTTC.

The chain is built from TRBV5-5 and TRBJ1-4; D is unclear. This CDR3 has 14 residues. V lost 4 bases, J lost 9 bases, and 16 bases lay in between. The germline V gene has CDR1 SGHKS and CDR2 YYEKEE (reference sequence). The chain's CDR3 is CASSPGLSGQKLFF. Written as DNA, the CDR3 is TGTGCCAGCAGCCCCGGGTTATCCGGCCAAAAACTGTTTTTT.

By share of the sample, this clone is medium-sized. The chain employs TRBV19 and TRBJ2-7, with D uncertain. The germline V gene has CDR1 LNHDA and CDR2 SQIVND (reference sequence). The CDR3 extends over 14 amino acids. V dropped 1 base and J dropped 6 bases, with 13 bases sitting between them. The CDR3 DNA reads TGTGCCAGTAGTATAGTTGGCGTTTACGGCGAGCAGTACTTC. Translating gives CASSIVGVYGEQYF.